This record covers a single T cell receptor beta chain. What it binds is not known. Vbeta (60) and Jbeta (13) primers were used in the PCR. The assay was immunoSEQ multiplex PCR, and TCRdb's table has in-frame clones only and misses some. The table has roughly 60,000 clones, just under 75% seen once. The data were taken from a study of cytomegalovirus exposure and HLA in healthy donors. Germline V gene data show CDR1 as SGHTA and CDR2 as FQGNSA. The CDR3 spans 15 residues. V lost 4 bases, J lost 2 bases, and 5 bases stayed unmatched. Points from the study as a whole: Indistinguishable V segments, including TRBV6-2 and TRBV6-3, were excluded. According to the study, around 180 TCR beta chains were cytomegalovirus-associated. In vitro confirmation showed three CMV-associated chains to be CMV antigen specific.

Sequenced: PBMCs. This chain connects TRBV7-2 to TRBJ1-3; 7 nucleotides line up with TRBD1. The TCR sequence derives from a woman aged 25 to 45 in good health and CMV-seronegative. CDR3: CASSSSTGAGNTIYF. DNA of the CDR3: TGTGCCAGCAGCTCCAGCACAGGGGCTGGAAACACCATATATTTT.